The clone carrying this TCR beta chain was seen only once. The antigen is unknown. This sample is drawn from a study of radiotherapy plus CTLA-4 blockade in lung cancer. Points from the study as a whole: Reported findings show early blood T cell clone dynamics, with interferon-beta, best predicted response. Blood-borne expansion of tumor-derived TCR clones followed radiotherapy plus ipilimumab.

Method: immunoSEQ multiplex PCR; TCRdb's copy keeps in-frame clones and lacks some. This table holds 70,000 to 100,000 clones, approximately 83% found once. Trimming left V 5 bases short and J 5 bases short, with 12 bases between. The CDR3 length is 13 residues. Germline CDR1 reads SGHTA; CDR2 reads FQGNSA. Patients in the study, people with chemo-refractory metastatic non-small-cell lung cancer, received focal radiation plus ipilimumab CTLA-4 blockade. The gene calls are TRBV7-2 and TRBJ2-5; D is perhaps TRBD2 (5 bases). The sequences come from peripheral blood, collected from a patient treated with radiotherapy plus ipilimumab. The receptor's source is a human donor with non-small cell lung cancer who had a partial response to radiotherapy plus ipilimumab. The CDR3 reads CASSPGKRETQYF. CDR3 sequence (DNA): TGTGCCAGCAGCCCGGGGAAGAGGGAGACCCAGTACTTC. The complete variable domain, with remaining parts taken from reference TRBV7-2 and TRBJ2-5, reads GAGVSQSPSNKVTEKGKDVELRCDPISGHTALYWYRQSLGQGLEFLIYFQGNSAPDKSGLPSDRFSAERTGGSVSTLTIQRTQQEDSAVYLCASSPGKRETQYFGPGTRLLVL.